This TCR beta chain was sequenced for a study of tumor-infiltrating lymphocytes in localized non-small cell lung cancer. Overall study: Some samples were collected after neoadjuvant chemotherapy; smokers, never-smokers and several histologies were included.

The CDR3 consists of 16 residues. Per the germline V gene, CDR1 is LGHNA and CDR2 is YSLEER. The V end lost 1 base, the J end lost 0 bases, and 12 bases lay between the germline ends. Sequenced by immunoSEQ multiplex PCR; TCRdb stores in-frame clones only, minus some. The sample comprises around 9,200 clones, 81% of which are singletons, and around 9.5% rests with the top ten. This rearrangement joins TRBV4-3 to TRBJ1-1, with a tentative D call TRBD1 (6 bases). The sample comprised uninvolved lung tissue not adjacent to the tumor. The origin of this receptor is a human donor with non-small cell lung cancer. The CDR3 coding sequence is TGCGCCAGCAGCCAAGGGAGGAACAGGGTGAACACTGAAGCTTTCTTT. This translates into CASSQGRNRVNTEAFF.